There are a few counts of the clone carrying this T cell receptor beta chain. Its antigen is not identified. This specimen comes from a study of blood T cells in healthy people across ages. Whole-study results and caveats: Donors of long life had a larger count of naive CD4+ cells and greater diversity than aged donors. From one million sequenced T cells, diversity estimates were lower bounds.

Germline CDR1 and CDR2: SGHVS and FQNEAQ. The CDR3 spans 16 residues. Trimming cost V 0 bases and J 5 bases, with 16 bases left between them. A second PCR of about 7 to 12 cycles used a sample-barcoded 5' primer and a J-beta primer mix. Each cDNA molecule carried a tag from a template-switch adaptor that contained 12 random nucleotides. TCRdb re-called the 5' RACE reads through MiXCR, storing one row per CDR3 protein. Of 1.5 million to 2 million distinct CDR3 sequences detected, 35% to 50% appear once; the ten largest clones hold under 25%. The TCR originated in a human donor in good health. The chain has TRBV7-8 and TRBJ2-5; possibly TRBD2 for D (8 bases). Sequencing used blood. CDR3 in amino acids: CASSLARLATGETQYF. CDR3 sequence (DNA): TGTGCCAGCAGCTTAGCCCGACTAGCGACAGGGGAGACCCAGTACTTC.